This T cell receptor (beta chain) stems from a study of cytomegalovirus exposure and HLA in healthy donors. Broader study findings: Reports credit the classifier with highly specific, highly sensitive diagnosis of cytomegalovirus status. Researchers reported that a few CMV-associated chains were confirmed in vitro as CMV antigen-specific. Most observed TCR sequences were rare, whereas some public TCRs were detected in many donors.

Sequenced by immunoSEQ multiplex PCR; TCRdb stores in-frame clones only, minus some. In the table there are 220,000 or so clones, under 95% of which are singletons. CDR3 length: 13 residues. Trimming removed 0 bases from V and 10 bases from J, with 10 bases in between. Germline loops: CDR1 LNHNV, CDR2 YYDKDF (reference sequence). As concerns this clone: The antigen remains unidentified.

The rearrangement uses TRBV15 and TRBJ2-1, with D perhaps matching TRBD2 (6 bases). This sequence originates from a woman between 18 and 29 years old in good health and CMV-seronegative. The sample comprised PBMCs. The CDR3 sequence: CATSRDRAGEQFF. The CDR3 DNA follows: TGTGCCACCAGCAGAGACCGGGCGGGAGAGCAGTTCTTC.